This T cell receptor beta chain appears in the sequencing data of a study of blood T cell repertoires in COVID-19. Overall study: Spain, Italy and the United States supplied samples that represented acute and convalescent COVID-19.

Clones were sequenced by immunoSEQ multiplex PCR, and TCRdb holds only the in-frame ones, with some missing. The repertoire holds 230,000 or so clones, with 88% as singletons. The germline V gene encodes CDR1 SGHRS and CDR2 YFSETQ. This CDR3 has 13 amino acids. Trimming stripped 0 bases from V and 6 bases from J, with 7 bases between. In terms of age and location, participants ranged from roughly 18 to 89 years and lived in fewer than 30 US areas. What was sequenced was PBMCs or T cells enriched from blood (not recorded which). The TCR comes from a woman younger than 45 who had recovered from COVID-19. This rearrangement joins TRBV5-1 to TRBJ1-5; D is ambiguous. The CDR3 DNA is TGCGCCAGCAGCTTGGACACCCTTCAGCCCCAGCATTTT. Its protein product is CASSLDTLQPQHF.